These 31 T cell receptor beta chains share one sample of origin, sequenced in a study of T cells in Graves' hyperthyroidism and ophthalmopathy. From RNA transcripts, TCR beta CDR3 regions were amplified. First-round RT-PCR of the TCR CDR3 relied on the HTBI primer set. Via MiXCR, TCRdb re-called the multiplex PCR reads, giving one row per CDR3 protein. This sample carries around 400,000 distinct CDR3 sequences, under 15% of them seen once, and the ten largest clones take roughly 9.2%. The sample was blood. These receptor sequences come from a woman aged 18-30 years with Graves' hyperthyroidism.

This clonotype was found once. A read error may explain this, as a much larger clone is one base away. The chain combines TRBV19 with TRBJ2-3; D not certain. Germline V gives CDR1 LNHDA, CDR2 SQIVND (reference sequence). V shed 5 bases and J shed 2 bases, with 14 bases lying between them. CDR3 length equals 15 residues. CDR3 protein: CASSSIASHTDTQYF. The CDR3 DNA follows: TGTGCCAGTAGTTCGATCGCAAGCCACACAGATACGCAGTATTTT.

There are many counts of this clonotype. This chain joins TRBV20-1 and TRBJ2-5, with 12 nucleotides matching TRBD2. V lost 3 bases to trimming and J lost 5 bases; unmatched junction nucleotides: 10. Germline CDR1 reads DFQATT; CDR2 reads SNEGSKA (reference sequence). This CDR3 spans 16 amino acids. DNA for the CDR3: TGCAGTGCTAGTGGTCTAGCGGGAGGGTCAGGCGAGACCCAGTACTTC. It codes for CSASGLAGGSGETQYF.

Ten or more counts support this clonotype. V is TRBV6-1 and J is TRBJ1-6, with 7 bases lining up with TRBD1. The CDR3 has 14 amino acids. Germline-derived CDR1 and CDR2 are MNHNS and SASEGT. The J segment lost 8 bases and the V segment lost 5 bases, leaving 6 bases of the junction unmatched. The CDR3 reads CASSSDRVDSPLHF. The DNA for the CDR3 is TGTGCCAGCAGTTCTGACAGGGTTGATTCACCCCTCCACTTT.

Ten or more counts support this clonotype. V usage is TRBV20-1 and J usage is TRBJ2-4; 11 bases match TRBD2. The V and J ends lost 5 bases and 6 bases, in that order; junction bases with no gene match: 9. Germline CDR1 reads DFQATT; CDR2 reads SNEGSKA (reference sequence). The CDR3 is 15 amino acids. The CDR3 is CSAPVSGRAPNIQYF. CDR3 nucleotides: TGCAGTGCTCCCGTTAGCGGGAGGGCCCCAAACATTCAGTACTTC.

This clonotype was found a few times. The CDR3 spells CASRPQEGIGQYEQYF. CDR3 bases: TGTGCCAGCAGACCCCAGGAGGGGATCGGGCAGTACGAGCAGTACTTC. This sequence joins TRBV2 and TRBJ2-7; tentatively, D is TRBD2 (6 bases). The V end lost 6 bases, the J end lost 4 bases, and 22 bases lay between the germline ends. The CDR3 length is 16 residues. From germline, CDR1 is SNHLY and CDR2 FYNNEI.

Ten or more counts support this clonotype. One junction end does not reproduce the germline sequence, and a read error may be involved. The rearrangement joins TRBV7-7 to TRBJ2-1; 8 bases match TRBD1. CDR3 length equals 14 residues. CDR1 is SSHAT and CDR2 is FNYEAQ in the germline V gene (reference sequence). DNA of the CDR3: TGTGCTAGCAGCTTAGTGGACAGGGACAATGAGCAGTTCTTC. Protein sequence: CASSLVDRDNEQFF.

The chain recombines TRBV25-1 with TRBJ1-1; TRBD1 aligns across 9 bases. CDR1 is MGHDK and CDR2 is SYGVNS in the germline V gene. The CDR3 is made up of 16 amino acids. After removal of 2 bases from V and 5 bases from J, the junction contained 9 bases not matched to a gene. The CDR3: CASSEMSGTGRTEAFF. For the CDR3, the DNA is TGTGCCAGCAGTGAAATGTCTGGGACAGGGCGTACTGAAGCTTTCTTT. Looking up the rest from reference TRBV25-1 and TRBJ1-1 gives the full variable domain: EADIYQTPRYLVIGTGKKITLECSQTMGHDKMYWYQQDPGMELHLIHYSYGVNSTEKGDLSSESTVSRIRTEHFPLTLESARPSHTSQYLCASSEMSGTGRTEAFFGQGTRLTVV.

The chain carries TRBV28 and TRBJ2-6; D gene uncertain. Deletions cut 9 bases from V and 0 bases from J, with 3 bases between. Germline V CDR1 and CDR2: MDHEN, SYDVKM. CDR3 size: 12 residues. The CDR3 here is CASISGANVLTF. CDR3 sequence (DNA): TGTGCCAGTATCTCTGGGGCCAACGTCCTGACTTTC.

The V and J genes are TRBV28 and TRBJ2-6; TRBD2 is a possible D gene (5 bases). V gave up 5 bases and J gave up 2 bases, with 7 bases separating them. Germline lookup yields CDR1 MDHEN and CDR2 SYDVKM. The CDR3 is 14 residues long. CDR3 residues: CASSTGTGANVLTF. CDR3 in DNA: TGTGCCAGCAGTACGGGGACTGGGGCCAACGTCCTGACTTTC.

Turning to this clonotype: A junction end diverges from the germline sequence, so it may reflect a read error. The J gene is TRBJ2-1, the V gene TRBV19, with 13 bases lining up with TRBD2. CDR3 length equals 16 residues. In germline, CDR1 is LNHDA, CDR2 SQIVND (reference sequence). The CDR3 here is CASRTSGRAHSYEQSF. The CDR3, as DNA: TGTGCCAGTAGAACTAGCGGGAGGGCTCATTCATATGAGCAGTCCTTC.

Many counts were recorded for this clonotype. The V call is TRBV29-1, the J call TRBJ2-1; the match to TRBD1 covers 10 bases. With 6 bases clipped from V and 6 bases from J, the junction kept 8 bases outside the gene matches. The CDR3 runs 14 residues. The germline gives CDR1 SQVTM, CDR2 ANQGSEA. In DNA form, the CDR3 reads TGCAGCGTCCTAGCGGACAGGGGGATCAATGAGCAGTTCTTC. This gives the protein CSVLADRGINEQFF.

Regarding this clonotype: Possible read error: a much larger clone is one base away. The rearrangement joins TRBV2 to TRBJ2-1; TRBD2 matches at 7 bases. The CDR3 spans 14 residues. Germline V lookup: CDR1 SNHLY, CDR2 FYNNEI. CDR3 in DNA: TGTGCCAGCAGTGAAACGGGGGAGGGGATCGAGCAGCTCTTC. Encoded protein: CASSETGEGIEQLF. Filled out from reference TRBV2 and TRBJ2-1, the complete variable domain reads EPEVTQTPSHQVTQMGQEVILRCVPISNHLYFYWYRQILGQKVEFLVSFYNNEISEKSEIFDDQFSVERPDGSNFTLKIRSTKLEDSAMYFCASSETGEGIEQLFGPGTRLTVL.

This clonotype was counted many times. The chain carries TRBV24-1 and TRBJ1-2, with 9 bases aligning to TRBD1. The length of the CDR3 is 14 residues. V shed 3 bases, J shed 8 bases, and the junction held 6 bases outside the gene matches. Germline loops: CDR1 KGHDR, CDR2 SFDVKD. CDR3 in amino acids: CATSDQRTGEGYTF. CDR3 coding DNA: TGTGCCACCAGTGATCAACGGACAGGGGAGGGCTACACCTTC.

This clonotype was seen repeatedly, ten times or more. The V and J genes are TRBV12-3 or TRBV12-4 and TRBJ2-2, with TRBD1 matching 8 bases. The length of the CDR3 is 15 residues. The trim removed 5 bases at V and 3 bases at J, leaving 5 bases unmatched. The CDR3 sequence is CASSPDRGYTGELFF. In DNA form, the CDR3 reads TGTGCCAGCAGTCCAGACAGGGGTTACACCGGGGAGCTGTTTTTT.

There are many counts of this clonotype. This sequence joins TRBV29-1 and TRBJ1-2; D perhaps matches TRBD1 (6 bases). This CDR3 contains 13 residues. Germline V lookup: CDR1 SQVTM, CDR2 ANQGSEA. Trimming cost V 2 bases and J 5 bases, with 12 bases left between them. CDR3: CSVEPRGIYGYTF. The CDR3 region has the DNA TGCAGCGTTGAACCTAGGGGGATATATGGCTACACCTTC.

This clonotype was counted a few times. The gene calls are TRBV5-6 and TRBJ2-3; TRBD1 matches 10 bases. The germline V gene encodes CDR1 SGHDT and CDR2 YYEEEE. The CDR3 extends over 17 amino acids. V shed 5 bases and J 1 base; nucleotides not matched to a gene: 10. Here the CDR3 reads CASSFRTDRGGTDTQYF. For the CDR3, the DNA is TGTGCCAGCAGTTTTCGGACGGACAGGGGGGGCACAGATACGCAGTATTTT.

The sample holds many counts of this clonotype. This chain uses TRBV19 with TRBJ1-1; D uncertain. This CDR3 is 16 amino acids long. Between the trimmed V and J ends, which lost 5 bases and 1 base, there was a span of 17 bases. In germline, CDR1 is LNHDA, CDR2 SQIVND (reference sequence). In DNA form, the CDR3 reads TGTGCCAGTAGTCGACTGGTGGGCAGAAAGAACACTGAAGCTTTCTTT. Translating it yields CASSRLVGRKNTEAFF.

This chain uses TRBV14 with TRBJ2-4; maybe TRBD2 (5 bases). CDR3 length: 14 amino acids. Germline V gives CDR1 SGHDN, CDR2 FVKESK. V gave up 1 base and J gave up 7 bases, with 11 bases separating them. CDR3 sequence reads: CASSQGAGLNIQYF. The CDR3 DNA follows: TGTGCCAGCAGCCAAGGTGCAGGACTTAACATTCAGTACTTC.

This clonotype was seen many times. This chain connects TRBV6-1 to TRBJ2-2, with 10 positions matching TRBD2. The CDR3 is made up of 13 amino acids. Germline V gene sequence: CDR1 MNHNS, CDR2 SASEGT. Trimming at V came to 6 bases and at J to 7 bases, leaving 2 bases not matched to a gene. CDR3 in amino acids: CASRRTSGGELFF. The CDR3 DNA reads as TGTGCCAGCAGACGGACTAGCGGCGGGGAGCTGTTTTTT.

The chain is built from TRBV27 and TRBJ2-1; 12 nucleotides agree with TRBD2. V dropped 7 bases and J dropped 7; count of bases not matched to a gene: 8. The length of the CDR3 is 15 residues. Germline lookup yields CDR1 MNHEY and CDR2 SMNVEV (reference sequence). CDR3 amino acids: CASIPTSGRGNEQFF. As DNA, the CDR3 is TGTGCCAGCATTCCGACTAGCGGGAGAGGAAATGAGCAGTTCTTC.

This clonotype occurred many times. The chain couples TRBV18 to TRBJ1-6, with D uncertain. This CDR3 has 13 residues. The V gene lost 2 bases and the J gene lost 12 bases, with 11 bases spanning the gap. Germline assignment: CDR1 KGHSH and CDR2 LQKENI. The CDR3: CASSPGKELPLHF. Written as DNA, the CDR3 is TGTGCCAGCTCACCAGGGAAAGAGTTACCCCTCCACTTT.

This clonotype was picked up a small number of times. Written as DNA, the CDR3 is TGCAGTGCTAGCTTGCCGGGACTCTACAATGAGCAGTTCTTC. Its protein product is CSASLPGLYNEQFF. This chain links TRBV20-1 with TRBJ2-1, with a tentative D call TRBD2 (6 bases). The V gene's germline CDR1 is DFQATT and CDR2 SNEGSKA (reference sequence). This CDR3 is built from 14 residues. V lost 3 bases, J lost 3 bases, and 12 bases lay in between.

This clonotype was seen ten or more times. The chain links TRBV10-3 to TRBJ2-5, with D possibly being TRBD1 or TRBD2 (5 bases each). The V gene lost 2 bases and the J gene lost 2 bases, with 12 bases spanning the gap. CDR1 is ENHRY, CDR2 SYGVKD, per germline. The CDR3 consists of 15 residues. The CDR3 is CAISEVGTKQETQYF. For the CDR3, the DNA is TGTGCCATCAGTGAGGTGGGGACGAAACAAGAGACCCAGTACTTC.

This clonotype was recorded at least ten times. The chain has TRBV20-1 and TRBJ1-2, with D tentatively TRBD1 (5 bases). This CDR3 has 13 residues. The V and J ends lost 4 bases and 8 bases respectively, with 17 bases between them. CDR1 is DFQATT and CDR2 is SNEGSKA in the germline V gene (reference sequence). The chain's CDR3 is CSATGPGWSGYTF. The CDR3 region has the DNA TGCAGTGCTACGGGCCCAGGGTGGAGCGGCTACACCTTC.

The chain employs TRBV30 and TRBJ1-6; 9 positions match TRBD1. V dropped 3 bases and J dropped 8; count of bases not matched to a gene: 5. This CDR3 has 14 amino acids. The germline V gene encodes CDR1 GTSNPN and CDR2 SVGIG (reference sequence). DNA of the CDR3: TGTGCCTGGAGCGCTGGGACAGGGCATTCACCCCTCCACTTT. Protein sequence: CAWSAGTGHSPLHF.

The V gene is TRBV20-1, the J gene TRBJ2-3, with D possibly called TRBD1 or TRBD2 (5 bases each). CDR1 and CDR2 from the germline V gene are DFQATT and SNEGSKA (reference sequence). This CDR3 has 16 amino acids. V lost 3 bases to trimming and J lost 1 base, with 17 bases between them. The CDR3 reads CSASGWGQGGTDTQYF. The CDR3 region has the DNA TGCAGTGCTAGCGGCTGGGGTCAGGGAGGCACAGATACGCAGTATTTT.

This clonotype was picked up many times. This chain connects TRBV11-2 to TRBJ1-6; D remains unclear. CDR3 length: 16 residues. Trimming removed 1 base at V and 5 bases at J, with 12 bases between. CDR1 and CDR2 from the germline V gene are SGHAT and FQNNGV. This chain's CDR3 is CASSLGVYTDNSPLHF. Here the CDR3 DNA reads TGTGCCAGCAGCTTAGGGGTGTACACGGATAATTCACCCCTCCACTTT.

Of note for this clonotype: A much more abundant neighbour one base away suggests this may be a read error. The chain has TRBV20-1 and TRBJ2-1; the match to TRBD2 covers 11 bases. Germline-derived CDR1 and CDR2 are DFQATT and SNEGSKA (reference sequence). The CDR3 spans 15 residues. CDR3 sequence reads: CSARVGLAGYNEQSF. The CDR3, as DNA: TGCAGTGCTAGGGTAGGACTAGCGGGCTACAATGAGCAGTCCTTC.

V usage is TRBV20-1 and J usage is TRBJ2-5, with 11 bases matching TRBD2. The junction had 12 bases not matched to a gene; V was cut back by 4 bases and J by 5 bases. CDR3 length: 16 amino acids. Germline loops: CDR1 DFQATT, CDR2 SNEGSKA (reference sequence). In DNA form, the CDR3 reads TGCAGTGCTACCGCCCTAGCGGGGGGAAAGTGGGAGACCCAGTACTTC. Protein product: CSATALAGGKWETQYF.

The table lists this clonotype with many counts. The chain couples TRBV20-1 to TRBJ1-1, with D possibly being TRBD1 (6 bases). Germline values: CDR1 DFQATT, CDR2 SNEGSKA (reference sequence). This CDR3 comprises 14 residues. Trimming took off 4 bases at V and 0 bases at J, with 12 bases between the two ends. CDR3 DNA sequence: TGCAGTGCTATGTACGGGGGCCTGAACACTGAAGCTTTCTTT. Its translation is CSAMYGGLNTEAFF.

There are a few counts of this clonotype. J is TRBJ1-5 and V is TRBV4-2; D possibly corresponds to TRBD1 (5 bases). The V end was cut by 0 bases, the J end by 4 bases, with 25 bases between. The V gene's germline CDR1 is LGHNA and CDR2 YNFKEQ. The CDR3 length is 20 residues. CDR3 nucleotides: TGTGCCAGCAGCCAAGATGAGGGTGCCCGAGGGGCAGGCAGAAATCAGCCCCAGCATTTT. As protein: CASSQDEGARGAGRNQPQHF.